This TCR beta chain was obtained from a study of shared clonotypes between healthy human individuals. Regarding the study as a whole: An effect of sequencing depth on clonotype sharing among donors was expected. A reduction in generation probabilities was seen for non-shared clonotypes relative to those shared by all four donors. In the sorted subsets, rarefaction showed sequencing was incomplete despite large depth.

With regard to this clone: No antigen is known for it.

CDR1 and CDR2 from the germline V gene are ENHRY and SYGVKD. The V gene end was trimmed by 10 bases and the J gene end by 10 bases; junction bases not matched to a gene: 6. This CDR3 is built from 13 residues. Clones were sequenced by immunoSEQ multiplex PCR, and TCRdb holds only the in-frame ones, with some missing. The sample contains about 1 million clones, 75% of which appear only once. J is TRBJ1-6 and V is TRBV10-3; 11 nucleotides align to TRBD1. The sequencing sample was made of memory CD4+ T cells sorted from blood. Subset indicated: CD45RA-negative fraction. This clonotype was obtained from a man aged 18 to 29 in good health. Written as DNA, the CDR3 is TGTGCCACAGGACAGGGGGCACGGTCACCCCTCCACTTT. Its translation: CATGQGARSPLHF.